This TCR beta chain was obtained from a study of blood T cell repertoires in COVID-19 (dated by TCRdb to 2020 to 2021). Some background on the complete study: The collaborator samples originated in the United States, Italy and Spain and spanned the acute and convalescent phases of COVID-19. The prospective study material was composed of cDNA or gDNA derived from T cells, B-cell-depleted T cells, or PBMCs. The dataset comprised deeply sampled blood TCRbeta repertoires from subjects exposed to, actively infected with, or recovered from COVID-19. The repertoires were released in a freely available public database intended as a resource for research on the immune response to SARS-CoV-2. The samples were drawn from the first 160 participants of the ongoing ImmuneRACE study and from under 1,500 subjects provided by 6 global collaborators. Nearly every sample came with metadata listing a de-identified subject ID, COVID-19 status, age in years and sex. Where HLA class I and class II types were available, the types were taken from metadata supplied by the sample provider, not from assay-based typing. Broad study findings and their caveats: The amount of clinical and demographic metadata varied by source and participant and was provided uncurated.

TCRbeta CDR3 regions were amplified from genomic DNA by means of the immunoSEQ Assay, a bias-controlled multiplex PCR. From the authors' description of their analysis: The number of nucleated cells in each sample was estimated by amplification of reference gene primers within the assay. To quantify the absolute abundance of each unique TCRbeta CDR3 rearrangement, sequence reads were collapsed and filtered. For each sample, productive Simpson clonality was calculated as the square root of Simpson's diversity index across productive rearrangements. Entries here come from immuneACCESS through TCRdb and include only in-frame sequences with V and J called. Some clones fail to appear in such tables; in the studies checked, an unresolved V gene covers under half of the shortfall, and the cause of the remainder is unknown. The DNA was the basis for D and trimming; V, J and clone size are from that table. The sample table records approximately 230,000 clones; 87% of these occur just once. Of the sample, about 6% is held by the ten largest clones.

From the germline V gene (reference sequence), CDR1 is MNHEY and CDR2 is SMNVEV. Relative to germline, V is missing 3 bases and J is missing 5 bases, with 8 bases of the junction outside any gene match. Reading from cysteine to phenylalanine, the CDR3 counts 16 amino acids. Only the CDR3 portion is preserved as DNA: 48 bases, with reading frame beginning at the first base. This clone was seen once. No cognate antigen has been identified for it. No much larger clone is present one base from it, and per-base qualities are unavailable. Participants in the prospective study were aged about 18 to 95 years, lived in 20 to 30 United States geographic areas, and enrolled through a virtual design. To assign participants to cohorts, the prospective study relied on clinical history that participants themselves reported in a screening survey and a study questionnaire. In the prospective study, mobile phlebotomists collected whole blood, serum and a nasopharyngeal or oropharyngeal swab from each participant. Prospective study participants could optionally give additional blood draws and questionnaires over a roughly two-month period. Blood samples from the prospective study were shipped frozen or at room temperature prior to DNA extraction.

The rearrangement combines TRBV27 with TRBJ1-5, with 9 bases matching TRBD1. The source of this sequence is a woman between 25 and 40 years old with acute COVID-19. The sample taken for sequencing was PBMCs or T cells enriched from blood (not recorded which). In nucleotides, the sequence is TGTGCCAGCAGTTTCCGGGACAGGGAAGGCTATCAGCCCCAGCATTTT. This translates into CASSFRDREGYQPQHF.